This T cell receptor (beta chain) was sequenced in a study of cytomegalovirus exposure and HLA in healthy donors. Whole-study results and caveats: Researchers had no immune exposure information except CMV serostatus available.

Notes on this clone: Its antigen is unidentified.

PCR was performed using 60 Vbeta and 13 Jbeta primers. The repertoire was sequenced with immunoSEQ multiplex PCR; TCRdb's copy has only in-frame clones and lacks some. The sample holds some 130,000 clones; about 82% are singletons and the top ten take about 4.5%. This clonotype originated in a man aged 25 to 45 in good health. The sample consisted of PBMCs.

The CDR3 loop reads CASSSGGKQLFF. The CDR3 DNA reads TGTGCCAGCAGCTCCGGAGGGAAACAACTGTTTTTT. V usage is TRBV11-2 and J usage is TRBJ1-4; no clear D. This CDR3 spans 12 amino acids. With 4 bases removed from V and 12 bases from J, the gap between germline ends came to 12 bases. CDR1 and CDR2 from the germline V gene are SGHAT and FQNNGV. Supplemented by reference TRBV11-2 and TRBJ1-4, the full variable domain reads EAGVAQSPRYKIIEKRQSVAFWCNPISGHATLYWYQQILGQGPKLLIQFQNNGVVDDSQLPKDRFSAERLKGVDSTLKIQPAKLEDSAVYLCASSSGGKQLFFGSGTQLSVL.